This T cell receptor (beta chain) was recorded in a study of blood T cell repertoires in COVID-19. The overall study: Whether acute or convalescent, the COVID-19 samples came from the United States, Italy and Spain. T cells, B-cell-depleted T cells, or PBMCs provided the cDNA or gDNA that served as material.

The germline V gene encodes CDR1 SNHLY and CDR2 FYNNEI. The V gene lost 6 bases and the J gene lost 3 bases, with 18 bases spanning the gap. This CDR3 is 16 amino acids long. The table came from immunoSEQ multiplex PCR; TCRdb's copy has only in-frame clones and leaves some out. The sample gives about 120,000 clones, over 80% of which show up once; 25% to 30% is in the top ten. The chain recombines TRBV2 with TRBJ1-5, with D unclear. The sequenced sample consisted of peripheral blood. This receptor was identified in a woman in her 70s with acute or convalescent COVID-19. CDR3 bases: TGTGCCAGCAGCCAGTCCGGGGTTTGGGCCAATCAGCCCCAGCATTTT. It codes for CASSQSGVWANQPQHF.